The rows below give T cell receptor beta chains drawn from one sample of a study of control samples from healthy donors and cancer patients. This table comes from immunoSEQ multiplex PCR, and its TCRdb copy is limited to in-frame clones, with some not included. The data hold about 410,000 clones, with around 90% observed a single time. The sequenced sample consisted of PBMCs. The receptors shown here come from a man in his forties or fifties with head and neck cancer. CDR3s include the opening cysteine and the closing phenylalanine or tryptophan. Each record gives: CDR3 DNA, CDR3 protein, clone size, V gene, J gene, D gene. A D gene is named only where the DNA matches it firmly. Some rows have no size entry. The others give once, few or many, or a class for an expanded clone.

TGTGCCAGCAGCTCGACCGGGACAATCAATCAGCCCCAGCATTTT	CASSSTGTINQPQHF	-	TRBV7-9	TRBJ1-5	-
TGTGCCAGCAGTCCCCTCTTTGACACGAGCCGATACAATGAGCAGTTCTTC	CASSPLFDTSRYNEQFF	-	TRBV6-6	TRBJ2-1	-
TGTGCCAGCAAAGAGGGACCCCCCGCTGGGGCCAACGTCCTGACTTTC	CASKEGPPAGANVLTF	-	TRBV28	TRBJ2-6	-
TGTGCCAGCAGGGAGACAGGGAACTATGGCTACACCTTC	CASRETGNYGYTF	-	TRBV28	TRBJ1-2	TRBD1
TGTGCCTGGAACTCAGGGGTTTCTTACACTGAAGCTTTCTTT	CAWNSGVSYTEAFF	-	TRBV30	TRBJ1-1	-
TGTGCCACCGGCTACGGGGTCGAGCAGTACTTC	CATGYGVEQYF	-	TRBV14	TRBJ2-7	-
TGTGCCGCAGGGGGAGTCGACGAGCAGTACTTC	CAAGGVDEQYF	-	TRBV10-3	TRBJ2-7	TRBD1
TGTGCCAGTAGCGGACAGGGGGCGATGAATGAGCAGTTCTTC	CASSGQGAMNEQFF	-	TRBV19	TRBJ2-1	TRBD1
TGTGCCAGCAGCTTTGGGGGGGACACCTACGAGCAGTACTTC	CASSFGGDTYEQYF	-	TRBV7-2	TRBJ2-7	-
TGTGCCAGCAGCCAGGGGACAGGGCGGAATGAGCAGTTCTTC	CASSQGTGRNEQFF	-	TRBV3-1/TRBV3-2	TRBJ2-1	TRBD1
TGTGCCAGCAGCCAAGTAGGGACTAGCGGGATGGGGACGTACAATGAGCAGTTCTTC	CASSQVGTSGMGTYNEQFF	-	TRBV14	TRBJ2-1	TRBD2
TGTGCCAGCATTCAGGGGGTCCCCTATAATTCACCCCTCCACTTT	CASIQGVPYNSPLHF	-	TRBV6-5	TRBJ1-6	TRBD1
TGTGCCAGCAGCTTAGGGGGGACAACTTCTGGGGCCAACGTCCTGACTTTC	CASSLGGTTSGANVLTF	-	TRBV11-3	TRBJ2-6	-
TGTGCCAGCGTCGAGCCGGGACAGGGGACCGACTACGAGCAGTACTTC	CASVEPGQGTDYEQYF	-	TRBV7-2	TRBJ2-7	TRBD1
TGTGCCAGCAGTGACAAGGCTAGGTCCGGGGAGCTGTTTTTT	CASSDKARSGELFF	-	TRBV3-1/TRBV3-2	TRBJ2-2	-
TGCGCCAGCAGCCAAGATAGTAGTAGGGGGGGCAGAGGGGAGCAGTTCTTC	CASSQDSSRGGRGEQFF	-	TRBV4-3	TRBJ2-1	-
TGTGCCAGCACCACTTCCGCGGACTCAGATACGCAGTATTTT	CASTTSADSDTQYF	-	TRBV11-2	TRBJ2-3	-
TGTGCCAGCAGTTACTCGACAGGGTACGGCTACACCTTC	CASSYSTGYGYTF	-	TRBV6-5	TRBJ1-2	TRBD1
TGTGCCAGCAGCCAAGACAGGGCAAAGAATTCACCCCTCCACTTT	CASSQDRAKNSPLHF	-	TRBV4-2	TRBJ1-6	-
TGTGCCAGCAGCTTGAGGGCAGGGGGCAACACCTACGAGCAGTACTTC	CASSLRAGGNTYEQYF	-	TRBV7-9	TRBJ2-7	TRBD1
TGTGCTAGCAGCTTAAGCGCGGGGTCCTACAATGAGCAGTTCTTC	CASSLSAGSYNEQFF	few	TRBV7-7	TRBJ2-1	-
TGTGCCAGCAGCTTATCACAGGGGGAGTGGACAGATACGCAGTATTTT	CASSLSQGEWTDTQYF	-	TRBV5-6	TRBJ2-3	TRBD1
TGTGCCAGCAGTTACCCACAAGAGACCCAGTACTTC	CASSYPQETQYF	-	TRBV6-5	TRBJ2-5	-
TGTGCCATCAGTGACCAACTAGCAACAGATACGCAGTATTTT	CAISDQLATDTQYF	-	TRBV24-1	TRBJ2-3	-
TGTGCCACGAAAAAGGGGCTAGCGGGAGAGACCCAGTACTTC	CATKKGLAGETQYF	-	TRBV28	TRBJ2-5	TRBD2
TGCGCCAGCAGTCTTAACGCAGGGGGCGCGGAGGCTTTCTTT	CASSLNAGGAEAFF	-	TRBV4-1	TRBJ1-1	TRBD1
TGTGCCAGCAGCGGTAAGAACGAGCAGTACTTC	CASSGKNEQYF	-	TRBV11-2	TRBJ2-7	-
TGTGCCACCAGCAGAGATGCGGCCAGCTATGGCTACACCTTC	CATSRDAASYGYTF	-	TRBV15	TRBJ1-2	-
TGTGCCACCAGTGCCGCCCGGTTGTCCTACAATGAGCAGTTCTTC	CATSAARLSYNEQFF	-	TRBV24-1	TRBJ2-1	-
TGTGCCAGCAGCCCCCAACCGGGAGCCAGCTCCTACGAGCAGTACTTC	CASSPQPGASSYEQYF	-	TRBV7-3	TRBJ2-7	-
TGTGCCAGCAGCTTAGTATTGACCGGGACAGGGGCAGAGACCCAGTACTTC	CASSLVLTGTGAETQYF	-	TRBV11-2	TRBJ2-5	TRBD1
TGTGCCAGCAGCCCCGAGGCAGGCGGGGAGACCCAGTACTTC	CASSPEAGGETQYF	-	TRBV7-2	TRBJ2-5	-
TGTGCCAGCAGTTTGGAGCGGAGGAGCACAGATACGCAGTATTTT	CASSLERRSTDTQYF	-	TRBV28	TRBJ2-3	-
TGTGCCAGCAGTTTACCCGACACGGGACAGGGATATGAAAAACTGTTTTTT	CASSLPDTGQGYEKLFF	-	TRBV28	TRBJ1-4	TRBD1
TGTGCCACCGAGGACAGGGGGGATTCCGCAGATACGCAGTATTTT	CATEDRGDSADTQYF	-	TRBV24-1	TRBJ2-3	TRBD1
TGTGCCAGCAGCTTAAGCCAGAGCACAGATACGCAGTATTTT	CASSLSQSTDTQYF	-	TRBV7-9	TRBJ2-3	-
TGTGCCAGCAGTGAGGGGGGAGCTAAGAGGGCCCATCAGCCCCAGCATTTT	CASSEGGAKRAHQPQHF	-	TRBV28	TRBJ1-5	-
TGTGCCACCAGGGGCCTCTCCTACAATGAGCAGTTCTTC	CATRGLSYNEQFF	-	TRBV15	TRBJ2-1	-
TGTGCCAGCAGTTACTGGGGCAGAGGAACGAGGTCCACTGAAGCTTTCTTT	CASSYWGRGTRSTEAFF	once	TRBV6-2/TRBV6-3	TRBJ1-1	-
TGTGCCAGCAGGGGAGGGGGCTACGAGCAGTACTTC	CASRGGGYEQYF	-	TRBV14	TRBJ2-7	-
TGTGCCAGCAGACTAGGGACACAAGGCGGGGAGCTGTTTTTT	CASRLGTQGGELFF	-	TRBV6-6	TRBJ2-2	-
TGTGCCAGCAGTAACACGGATCGCTCCTACGAGCAGTACTTC	CASSNTDRSYEQYF	-	TRBV27	TRBJ2-7	-
TGTGCCAGTAGTATTAACTTCGGTCAGCCCCAGCATTTT	CASSINFGQPQHF	-	TRBV19	TRBJ1-5	-
TGTGCCATCAGACCGGGACAGGGTTCTCCCGAGCAGTACTTC	CAIRPGQGSPEQYF	-	TRBV10-3	TRBJ2-7	TRBD1
TGCGCCAGCAGCTTGACAGGGGACAATCAGCCCCAGCATTTT	CASSLTGDNQPQHF	-	TRBV5-1	TRBJ1-5	TRBD1
TGTGCCAGCAGCTTAGCCCCCCTGGGGCGGGGGGGTCCGGATACGCAGTATTTT	CASSLAPLGRGGPDTQYF	-	TRBV11-2	TRBJ2-3	TRBD2
TGTGCCAGCAGTTTACCCCCACAAGGGACGTCAACTAATGAAAAACTGTTTTTT	CASSLPPQGTSTNEKLFF	-	TRBV28	TRBJ1-4	-
TGTGCCAGCAGCTTTGCGGGCGAAGAGACCCAGTACTTC	CASSFAGEETQYF	-	TRBV7-3	TRBJ2-5	-
TGTGCCAGCAGCTTAGGACTAGGACTCAATGAGCAGTTCTTC	CASSLGLGLNEQFF	-	TRBV7-3	TRBJ2-1	TRBD2
TGCGCCAGCAGCCTCAACAATGAGCAGTTCTTC	CASSLNNEQFF	-	TRBV5-1	TRBJ2-1	-
TGTGCCAGCAGCTTGTACAGGGTGGACTCACCCCTCCACTTT	CASSLYRVDSPLHF	once	TRBV5-5	TRBJ1-6	-
TGTGCCAGTAGGCCTCAGAGAGAAGGGGGCACTGAAGCTTTCTTT	CASRPQREGGTEAFF	-	TRBV19	TRBJ1-1	-
TGTGCCAGCACCCCATTGGGGGGGGGCTCCTACGAGCAGTACTTC	CASTPLGGGSYEQYF	-	TRBV6-2/TRBV6-3	TRBJ2-7	TRBD2
TGTGCCAGCAGGCTACAGGGAGGGAATGAGCAGTTCTTC	CASRLQGGNEQFF	-	TRBV6-5	TRBJ2-1	-
TGTGCCAGCAGTTTATTTAATCAACCCTACGAGCAGTACTTC	CASSLFNQPYEQYF	-	TRBV27	TRBJ2-7	-
TGTGCCAGTAGTAGGGGACTAGCGGCCTTGAAAGAGACCCAGTACTTC	CASSRGLAALKETQYF	-	TRBV19	TRBJ2-5	TRBD2
TGCAGCTCCCAGCCTAGACTAACAGATACGCAGTATTTT	CSSQPRLTDTQYF	-	TRBV29-1	TRBJ2-3	-
TGTGCCAGCAGTTTCTCCTCGGACAGGGGGCAAACGCAGTATTTT	CASSFSSDRGQTQYF	-	TRBV28	TRBJ2-3	TRBD1
TGTGCCAGCAGTTCTGGGGGGTTGCCTGGCTACACCTTC	CASSSGGLPGYTF	-	TRBV27	TRBJ1-2	-
TGTGCCAGCAGCCGGAGCGGGCGAGGAGAGACCCAGTACTTC	CASSRSGRGETQYF	-	TRBV6-5	TRBJ2-5	-